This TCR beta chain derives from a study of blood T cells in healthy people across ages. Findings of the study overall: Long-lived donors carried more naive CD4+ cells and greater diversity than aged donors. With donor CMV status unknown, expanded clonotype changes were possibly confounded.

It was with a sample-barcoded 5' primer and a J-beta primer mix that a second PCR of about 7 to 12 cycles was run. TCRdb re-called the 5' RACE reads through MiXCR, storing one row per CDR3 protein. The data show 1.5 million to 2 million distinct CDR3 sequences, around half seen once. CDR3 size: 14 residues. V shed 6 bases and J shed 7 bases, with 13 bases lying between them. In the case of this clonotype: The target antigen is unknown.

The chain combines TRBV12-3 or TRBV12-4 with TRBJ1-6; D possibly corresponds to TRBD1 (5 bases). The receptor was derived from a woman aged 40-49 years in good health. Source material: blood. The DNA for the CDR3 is TGTGCCAGCAGCCGGGACGGTACGAATTCACCCCTCCACTTT. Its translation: CASSRDGTNSPLHF.